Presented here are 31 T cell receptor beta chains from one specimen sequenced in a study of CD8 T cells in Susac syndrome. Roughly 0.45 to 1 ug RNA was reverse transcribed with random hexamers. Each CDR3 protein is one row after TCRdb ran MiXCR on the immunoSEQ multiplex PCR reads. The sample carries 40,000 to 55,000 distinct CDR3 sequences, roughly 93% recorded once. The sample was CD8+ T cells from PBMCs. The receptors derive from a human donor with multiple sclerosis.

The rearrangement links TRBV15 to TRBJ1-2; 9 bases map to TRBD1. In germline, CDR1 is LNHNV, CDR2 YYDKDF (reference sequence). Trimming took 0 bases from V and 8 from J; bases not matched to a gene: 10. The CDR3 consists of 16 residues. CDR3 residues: CATSRDGQGLVGGYTF. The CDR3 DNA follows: TGTGCCACCAGCAGAGACGGACAGGGGCTGGTCGGGGGCTACACCTTC.

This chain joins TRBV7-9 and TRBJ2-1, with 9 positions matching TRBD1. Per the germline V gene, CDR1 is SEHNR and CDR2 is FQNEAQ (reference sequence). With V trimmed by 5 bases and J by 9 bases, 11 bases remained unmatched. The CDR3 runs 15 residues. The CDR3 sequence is CASSRWTGAPSEQFF. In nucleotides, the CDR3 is TGTGCCAGCAGCCGCTGGACAGGGGCCCCCAGTGAGCAGTTCTTC.

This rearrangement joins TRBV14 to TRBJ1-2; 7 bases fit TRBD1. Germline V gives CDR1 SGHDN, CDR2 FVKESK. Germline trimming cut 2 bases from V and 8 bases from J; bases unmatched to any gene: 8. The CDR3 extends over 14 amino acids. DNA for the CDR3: TGTGCCAGCAGCCAATTTAAAGGGGGCTGGGGCTACACCTTC. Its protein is CASSQFKGGWGYTF.

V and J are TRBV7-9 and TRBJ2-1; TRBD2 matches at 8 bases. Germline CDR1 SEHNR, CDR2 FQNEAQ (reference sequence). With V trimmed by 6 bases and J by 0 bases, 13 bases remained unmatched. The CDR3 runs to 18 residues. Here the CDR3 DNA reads TGTGCCAGCAGTGGGACTAGTCGTGGGCCGAGCTCCTACAATGAGCAGTTCTTC. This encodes CASSGTSRGPSSYNEQFF.

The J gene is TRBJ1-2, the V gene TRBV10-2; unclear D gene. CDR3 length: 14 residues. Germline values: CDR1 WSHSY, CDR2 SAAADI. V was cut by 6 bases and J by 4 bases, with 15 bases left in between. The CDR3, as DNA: TGCGCCAGCAGCGGGGTGTGCAGTGGCTATGGCTACACCTTC. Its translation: CASSGVCSGYGYTF.

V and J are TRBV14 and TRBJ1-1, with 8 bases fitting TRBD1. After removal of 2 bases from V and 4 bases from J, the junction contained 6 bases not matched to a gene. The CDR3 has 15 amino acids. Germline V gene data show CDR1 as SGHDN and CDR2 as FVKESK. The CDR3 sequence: CASSQTPGGFTEAFF. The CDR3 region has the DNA TGTGCCAGCAGCCAAACCCCAGGGGGCTTCACTGAAGCTTTCTTT.

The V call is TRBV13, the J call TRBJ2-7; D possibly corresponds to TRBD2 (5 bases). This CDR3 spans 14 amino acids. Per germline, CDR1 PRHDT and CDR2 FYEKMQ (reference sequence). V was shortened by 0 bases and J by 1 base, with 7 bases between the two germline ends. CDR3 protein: CASSLGGGSYEQYF. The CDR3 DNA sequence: TGTGCCAGCAGCTTAGGCGGCGGGTCCTACGAGCAGTACTTC. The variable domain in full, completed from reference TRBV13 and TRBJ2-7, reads AAGVIQSPRHLIKEKRETATLKCYPIPRHDTVYWYQQGPGQDPQFLISFYEKMQSDKGSIPDRFSAQQFSDYHSELNMSSLELGDSALYFCASSLGGGSYEQYFGPGTRLTVT.

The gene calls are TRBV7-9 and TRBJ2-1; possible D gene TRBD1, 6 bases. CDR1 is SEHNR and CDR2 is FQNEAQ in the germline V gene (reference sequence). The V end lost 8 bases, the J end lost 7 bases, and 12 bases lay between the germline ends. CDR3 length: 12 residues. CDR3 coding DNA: TGTGCCAGCTCCACAGGGACGAATGAGCAGTTCTTC. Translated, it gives CASSTGTNEQFF.

The CDR3 region has the DNA TGTGCCAGCAGCTTAGGGCGGTACCGCACTAACTATGGCTACACCTTC. Its translation: CASSLGRYRTNYGYTF. The rearrangement joins TRBV7-6 to TRBJ1-2; D uncertain. CDR1 is SGHVS, CDR2 FNYEAQ, per germline. V dropped 1 base and J dropped 0 bases, with 12 bases sitting between them. The CDR3 consists of 16 residues.

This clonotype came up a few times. CDR3 coding DNA: TGTGCCAGCAGTTCGGGGTCGTATGGCTACACCTTC. It translates to CASSSGSYGYTF. The chain recombines TRBV28 with TRBJ1-2; no reliable D call. CDR1 is MDHEN and CDR2 is SYDVKM in the germline V gene. The CDR3 contains 12 residues. V lost 4 bases to trimming and J lost 5 bases, with 8 bases between them.

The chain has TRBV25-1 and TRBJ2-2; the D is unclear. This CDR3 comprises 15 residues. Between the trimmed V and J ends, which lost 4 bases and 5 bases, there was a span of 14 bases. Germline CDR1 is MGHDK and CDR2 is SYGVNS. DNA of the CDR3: TGTGCCAGCAGTGCTAGGGCCCCGAGGACCGGGGAGCTGTTTTTT. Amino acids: CASSARAPRTGELFF.

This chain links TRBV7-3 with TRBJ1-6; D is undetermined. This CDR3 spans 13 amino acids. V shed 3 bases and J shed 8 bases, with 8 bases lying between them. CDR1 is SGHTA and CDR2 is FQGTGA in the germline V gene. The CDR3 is CASSLFKHSPLHF. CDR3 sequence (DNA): TGTGCCAGCAGCTTGTTTAAGCATTCACCCCTCCACTTT.

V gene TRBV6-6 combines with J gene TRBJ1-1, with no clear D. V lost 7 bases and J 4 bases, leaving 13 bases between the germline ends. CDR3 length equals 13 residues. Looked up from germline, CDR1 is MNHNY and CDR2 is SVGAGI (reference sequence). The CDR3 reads CASMNPGSTEAFF. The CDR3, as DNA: TGTGCCAGCATGAATCCTGGCAGCACTGAAGCTTTCTTT.

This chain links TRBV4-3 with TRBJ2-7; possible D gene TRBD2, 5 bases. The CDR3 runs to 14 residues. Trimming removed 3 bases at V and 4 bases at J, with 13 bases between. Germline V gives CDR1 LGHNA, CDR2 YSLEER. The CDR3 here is CASSQNTPGYEQYF. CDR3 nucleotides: TGCGCCAGCAGCCAGAACACGCCGGGATACGAGCAGTACTTC.

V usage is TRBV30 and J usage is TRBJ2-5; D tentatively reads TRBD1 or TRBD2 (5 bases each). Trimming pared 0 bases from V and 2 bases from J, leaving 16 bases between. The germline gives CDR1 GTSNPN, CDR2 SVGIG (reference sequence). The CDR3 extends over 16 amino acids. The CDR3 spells CAWSVLRGANQETQYF. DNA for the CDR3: TGTGCCTGGAGTGTACTGAGGGGAGCTAATCAAGAGACCCAGTACTTC.

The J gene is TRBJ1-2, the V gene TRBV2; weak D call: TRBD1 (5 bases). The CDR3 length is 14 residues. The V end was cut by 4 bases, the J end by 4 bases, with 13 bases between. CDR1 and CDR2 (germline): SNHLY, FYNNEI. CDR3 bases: TGTGCCAGCAGTGTGACGGGACCTCCCTATGGCTACACCTTC. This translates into CASSVTGPPYGYTF.

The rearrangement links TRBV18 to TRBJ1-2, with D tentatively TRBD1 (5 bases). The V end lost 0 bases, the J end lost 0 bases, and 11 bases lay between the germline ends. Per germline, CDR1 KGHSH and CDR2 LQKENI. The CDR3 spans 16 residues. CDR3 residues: CASSPPTEGANYGYTF. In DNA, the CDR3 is TGTGCCAGCTCACCACCGACTGAAGGGGCTAACTATGGCTACACCTTC.

CDR3 nucleotides: TGTGCCAGCAGCGCTTCCCTCCAGGGCGAGCAGTACTTC. Amino acid sequence: CASSASLQGEQYF. The chain joins TRBV6-5 to TRBJ2-7; tentative D call: TRBD1 (5 bases). This CDR3 has 13 residues. Deletions cut 6 bases from V and 6 bases from J, with 15 bases between. Germline V lookup: CDR1 MNHEY, CDR2 SVGAGI.

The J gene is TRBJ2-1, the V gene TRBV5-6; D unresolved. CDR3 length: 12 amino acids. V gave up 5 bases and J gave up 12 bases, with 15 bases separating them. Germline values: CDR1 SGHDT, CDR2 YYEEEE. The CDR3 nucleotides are TGTGCCAGCAGTATCCGGGCCAAAGCGCAGTTCTTC. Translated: CASSIRAKAQFF.

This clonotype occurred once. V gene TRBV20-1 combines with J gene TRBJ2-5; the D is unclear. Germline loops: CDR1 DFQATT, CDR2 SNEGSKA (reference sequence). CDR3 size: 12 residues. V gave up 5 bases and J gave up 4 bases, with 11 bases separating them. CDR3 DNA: TGCAGTGCTCCACGGTTTGGAGAGACCCAGTACTTC. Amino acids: CSAPRFGETQYF.

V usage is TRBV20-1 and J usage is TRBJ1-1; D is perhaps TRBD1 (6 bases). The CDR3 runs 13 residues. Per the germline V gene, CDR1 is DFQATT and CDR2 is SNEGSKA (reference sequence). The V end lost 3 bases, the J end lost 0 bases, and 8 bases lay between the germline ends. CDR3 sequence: CSARGALNTEAFF. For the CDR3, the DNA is TGCAGTGCTAGGGGGGCCTTGAACACTGAAGCTTTCTTT.

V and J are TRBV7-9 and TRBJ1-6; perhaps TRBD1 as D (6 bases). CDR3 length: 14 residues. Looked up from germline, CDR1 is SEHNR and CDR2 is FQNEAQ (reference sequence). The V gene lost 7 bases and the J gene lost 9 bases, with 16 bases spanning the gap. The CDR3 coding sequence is TGTGCCAGCACCCCGGACAGCGAACGTTCACCCCTCCACTTT. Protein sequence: CASTPDSERSPLHF.

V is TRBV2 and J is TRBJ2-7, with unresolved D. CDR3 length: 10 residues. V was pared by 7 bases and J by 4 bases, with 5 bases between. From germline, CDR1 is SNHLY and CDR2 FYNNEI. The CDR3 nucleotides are TGTGCCAGCAACGGATACGAGCAGTACTTC. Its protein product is CASNGYEQYF.

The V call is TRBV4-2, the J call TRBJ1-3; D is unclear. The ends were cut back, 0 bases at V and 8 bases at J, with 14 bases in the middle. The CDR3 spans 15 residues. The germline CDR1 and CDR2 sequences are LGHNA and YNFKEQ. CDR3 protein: CASSQEEGLVDTIYF. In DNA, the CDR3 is TGTGCCAGCAGCCAAGAGGAAGGGTTAGTTGACACCATATATTTT.

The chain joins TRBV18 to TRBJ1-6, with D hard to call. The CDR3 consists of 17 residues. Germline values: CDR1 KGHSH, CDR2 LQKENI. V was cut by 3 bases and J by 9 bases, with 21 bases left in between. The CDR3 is CASSPEGLWAAGSPLHF. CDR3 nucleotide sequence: TGTGCCAGCTCACCGGAGGGTCTGTGGGCTGCGGGTTCACCCCTCCACTTT.

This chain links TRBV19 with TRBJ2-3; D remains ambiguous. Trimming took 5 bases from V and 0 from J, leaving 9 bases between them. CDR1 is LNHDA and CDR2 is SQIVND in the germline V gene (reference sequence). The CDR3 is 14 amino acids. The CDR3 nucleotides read TGTGCCAGTAGTCGGACGACTAGCACAGATACGCAGTATTTT. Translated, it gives CASSRTTSTDTQYF.

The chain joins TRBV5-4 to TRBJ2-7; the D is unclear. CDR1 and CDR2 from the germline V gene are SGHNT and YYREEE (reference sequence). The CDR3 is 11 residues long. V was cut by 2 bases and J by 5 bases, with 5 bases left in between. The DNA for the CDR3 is TGTGCCAGCAGCTTCTTTAACGAGCAGTACTTC. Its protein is CASSFFNEQYF. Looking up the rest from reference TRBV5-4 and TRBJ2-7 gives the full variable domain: ETGVTQSPTHLIKTRGQQVTLRCSSQSGHNTVSWYQQALGQGPQFIFQYYREEENGRGNFPPRFSGLQFPNYSSELNVNALELDDSALYLCASSFFNEQYFGPGTRLTVT.

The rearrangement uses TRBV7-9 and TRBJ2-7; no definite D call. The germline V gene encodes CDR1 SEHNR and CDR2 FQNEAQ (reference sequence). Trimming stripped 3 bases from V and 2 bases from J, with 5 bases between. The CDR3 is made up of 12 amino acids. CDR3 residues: CASSLTAYEQYF. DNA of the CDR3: TGTGCCAGCAGCTTGACGGCCTACGAGCAGTACTTC.

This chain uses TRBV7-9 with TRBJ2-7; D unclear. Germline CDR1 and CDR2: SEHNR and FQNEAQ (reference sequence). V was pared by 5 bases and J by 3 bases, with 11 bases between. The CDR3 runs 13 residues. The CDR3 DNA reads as TGTGCCAGCAGCCGACCGGACGGCTACGAGCAGTACTTC. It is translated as CASSRPDGYEQYF.

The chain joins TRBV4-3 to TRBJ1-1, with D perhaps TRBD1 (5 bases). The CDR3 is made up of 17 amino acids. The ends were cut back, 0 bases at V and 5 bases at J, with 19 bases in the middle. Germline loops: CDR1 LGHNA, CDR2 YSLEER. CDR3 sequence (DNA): TGCGCCAGCAGCCAAGACCGAACGAACGGGGGAAGTACTGAAGCTTTCTTT. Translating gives CASSQDRTNGGSTEAFF.

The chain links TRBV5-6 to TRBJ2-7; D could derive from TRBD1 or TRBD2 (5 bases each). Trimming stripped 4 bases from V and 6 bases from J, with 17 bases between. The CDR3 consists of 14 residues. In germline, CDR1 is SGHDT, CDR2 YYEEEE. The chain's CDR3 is CASSADTLGTEQYF. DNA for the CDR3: TGTGCCAGCAGCGCGGACACCCTAGGGACCGAGCAGTACTTC.